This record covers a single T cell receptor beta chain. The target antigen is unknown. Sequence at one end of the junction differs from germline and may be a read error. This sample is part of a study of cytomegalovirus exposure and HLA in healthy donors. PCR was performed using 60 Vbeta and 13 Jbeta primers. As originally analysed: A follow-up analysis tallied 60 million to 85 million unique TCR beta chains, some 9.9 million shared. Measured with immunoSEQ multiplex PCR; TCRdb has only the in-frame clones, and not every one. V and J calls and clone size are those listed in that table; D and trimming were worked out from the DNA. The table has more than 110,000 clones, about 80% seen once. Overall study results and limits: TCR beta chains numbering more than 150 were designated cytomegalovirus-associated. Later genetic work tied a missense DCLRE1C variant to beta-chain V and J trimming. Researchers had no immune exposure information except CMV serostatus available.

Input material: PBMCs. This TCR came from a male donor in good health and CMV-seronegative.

The CDR3 loop reads CASSSSLTVMGANGQFF. CDR3 coding DNA: TGTGCCAGCAGTTCCTCTCTGACTGTCATGGGGGCCAATGGGCAGTTCTTC. The rearrangement joins TRBV27 to TRBJ2-1, with a weak D call TRBD1 (6 bases). CDR3 length: 17 amino acids. CDR1 MNHEY and CDR2 SMNVEV come from the germline V gene (reference sequence).